This T cell receptor (beta chain) was sequenced in a study of beta chain features in type 1 diabetes. After removal of 4 bases from V and 7 bases from J, the junction contained 10 bases not matched to a gene. Germline V gives CDR1 MNHEY, CDR2 SVGAGI. The CDR3 totals 15 residues. In the case of this clone: Its antigen is still unknown.

TCRB transcripts that were expressed got sequenced, as all of the isolated RNA had been reverse transcribed. Here immunoSEQ multiplex PCR was the method, and the copy in TCRdb shows in-frame clones only, minus some. Of roughly 310,000 clones in the sample, approximately 10% were seen once. Via the markers CD45RO/CCR7/CD25/CD127/CD95/CD27, stem cell-like memory, regulatory, central memory and naive CD4+ cells were sorted. General study findings and limits: When Type 1 diabetes patients were examined, their TCRB CDR3s proved moderately but significantly shorter in all four CD4+ subsets. Among patients, naive, central memory and Treg TCRB repertoires appeared more similar than among healthy donors.

The receptor comes from a woman in her twenties or thirties in good health. The material sequenced was naive CD4+ T cells from blood. The chain combines TRBV6-5 with TRBJ1-2; 9 nucleotides line up with TRBD1. CDR3 sequence: CASSWDREALGGYTF. The CDR3 bases are TGTGCCAGCAGTTGGGACAGGGAGGCTCTCGGTGGCTACACCTTC.